This T cell receptor (delta chain) originates from a study of γδ T cells in repeated Plasmodium falciparum infection. Germline CDR1 and CDR2: TSWWSYY and QGS. This CDR3 region has 19 residues. V shed 4 bases, J shed 3 bases, and the junction held 17 bases outside the gene matches. This clone was counted many times. With only one base between it and a far larger clone, this is likely a read error. Other nucleotide sequences in the sample specify the same CDR3. Bulk repertoires came from Vgamma9/Vdelta2+ or Vdelta2-negative gammadelta T cells flow-sorted from PBMC. TCRdb fed the multiplex PCR reads to CATT. The sample has around 86,000 delta-chain clones; 1.4% are singletons.

The receptor's source is a pool of human donors (malaria-infected and uninfected, not separated). The chain employs TRDV1 and TRDJ1, with 10 bases fitting TRDD3. The J gene, absent from TCRdb, was called here by matching the DNA to germline. The sequencing sample was made of gamma-delta T cells from blood. Written as DNA, the CDR3 is TGTGCTCTTGGGGGACAAATAGTCCTGGGGGATAGGAAGTCCGATAAACTCATCTTT. This encodes CALGGQIVLGDRKSDKLIF.